This TCR beta chain was recovered during a study of CD8+CD57+ T cells in acquired aplastic anemia. Whole-study context: Quantities of DNA derived from sorted CD4+ and CD8+ cells averaged roughly 3.4 ug. Study results and limitations: The number of CD8+ CDR3 sequences shared by patients and controls was roughly 30.

The CDR3 consists of 16 residues. V gave up 5 bases and J gave up 9 bases; unmatched junction bases: 17. Germline V CDR1 and CDR2: DFQATT, SNEGSKA (reference sequence). It was patients with CD8+CD57+ cell expansion by flow cytometry who were chosen for sequencing. Profiling that covered TCR beta VDJ and CDR3 relied on genomic DNA as its template. TCRdb re-analysed the reads in MiXCR, keeping a single row per CDR3 protein. The sample has approximately 170,000 distinct CDR3 sequences, around half seen once. As regards this clonotype: Its antigen is unknown.

Sequencing was carried out using sorted CD4+, CD8+, or CD8+CD57+ T cells (not recorded which) from PBMCs. V and J are TRBV20-1 and TRBJ2-1; 9 bases are shared with TRBD2. This TCR derives from a human donor with aplastic anemia. The CDR3 nucleotides read TGCAGTGCTTACGGCGGGGGGGTTCCCCTACAGGGTGAGCAGTTCTTC. Amino acid sequence: CSAYGGGVPLQGEQFF.